The rows below give T cell receptor beta chains drawn from one sample of a study of cytomegalovirus exposure and HLA in healthy donors. TCRdb's copy holds only in-frame clones and misses some; the assay was immunoSEQ multiplex PCR. The sample lists some 110,000 clones; approximately 77% were seen once. The sample was PBMCs. The receptors stem from a man aged 45-65 years in good health and CMV-seropositive. Each CDR3 is given with its conserved first and last residue. A D gene is named only where the DNA matches it firmly. Expanded clones get a size class; other rows say once, few or many, or leave the size out.

V: TRBV2
size: NA
J: TRBJ2-1
D: NA
DNA: TGTGCCAGCAGTGAAGCCAACTACAATGAGCAGTTCTTC
CDR3: CASSEANYNEQFF

V: TRBV5-1
size: NA
J: TRBJ2-1
D: NA
DNA: TGCGCCAGCAGCTTGTCGTCAGTCCCAGGAAATGAGCAGTTCTTC
CDR3: CASSLSSVPGNEQFF

V: TRBV2
size: NA
J: TRBJ2-1
D: NA
DNA: TGTGCCAGCACCGGGGGATTAGGGAACAATGAGCAGTTCTTC
CDR3: CASTGGLGNNEQFF

V: TRBV30
size: NA
J: TRBJ1-5
D: TRBD1
DNA: TGTGCCTGGAGTGGGAGACAGGGGCCTTGGAGCAATCAGCCCCAGCATTTT
CDR3: CAWSGRQGPWSNQPQHF

V: TRBV5-4
size: NA
J: TRBJ2-1
D: NA
DNA: TGTGCCAGCAGCTTACAGGGCCCAGACAATGAGCAGTTCTTC
CDR3: CASSLQGPDNEQFF

V: TRBV4-1
size: NA
J: TRBJ2-7
D: NA
DNA: TGCGCCAGCAGCAGACTAGACAGGGTAGACTACGAGCAGTACTTC
CDR3: CASSRLDRVDYEQYF

V: TRBV27
size: NA
J: TRBJ1-1
D: NA
DNA: TGTGCCAGCAGTTTAAGAGGAGACACTGAAGCTTTCTTT
CDR3: CASSLRGDTEAFF

V: TRBV28
size: few
J: TRBJ1-6
D: NA
DNA: TGTGCCAGCAGTTTACGGGGTTTGACCTATAATTCACCCCTCCACTTT
CDR3: CASSLRGLTYNSPLHF

V: TRBV7-6
size: NA
J: TRBJ1-5
D: NA
DNA: TGTGCCAGCAGCGCAGGCCCTGCTGCAGTTAGCAATCAGCCCCAGCATTTT
CDR3: CASSAGPAAVSNQPQHF

V: TRBV5-1
size: NA
J: TRBJ2-5
D: NA
DNA: TGCGCCAGCAGGACTCAGGGTCAAGAGACCCAGTACTTC
CDR3: CASRTQGQETQYF

V: TRBV28
size: NA
J: TRBJ1-1
D: TRBD1
DNA: TGTGCCAGCAGGATAGAGACAGGGAGTAACACTGAAGCTTTCTTT
CDR3: CASRIETGSNTEAFF

V: TRBV5-4
size: once
J: TRBJ1-2
D: NA
DNA: TGTGCCAGCAGCTTAACTGACAATTATGGCTACACCTTC
CDR3: CASSLTDNYGYTF